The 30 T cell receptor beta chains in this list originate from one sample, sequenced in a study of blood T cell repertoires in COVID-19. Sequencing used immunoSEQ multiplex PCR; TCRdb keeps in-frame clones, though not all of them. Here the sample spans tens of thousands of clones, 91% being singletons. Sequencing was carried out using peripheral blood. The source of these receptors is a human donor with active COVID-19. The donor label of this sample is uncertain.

The CDR3: CASGDSYNEQFF. As DNA, the CDR3 is TGTGCCAGCGGAGACTCCTACAATGAGCAGTTCTTC. The chain carries TRBV6-5 and TRBJ2-1; D unclear. Per the germline V gene, CDR1 is MNHEY and CDR2 is SVGAGI. Trimming pared 8 bases from V and 0 bases from J, leaving 5 bases between. The CDR3 is made up of 12 amino acids.

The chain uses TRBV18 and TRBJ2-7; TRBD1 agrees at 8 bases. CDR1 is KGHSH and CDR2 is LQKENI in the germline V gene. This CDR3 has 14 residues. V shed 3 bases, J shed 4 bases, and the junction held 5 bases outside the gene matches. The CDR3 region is CASSPVDRDYEQYF. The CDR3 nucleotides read TGTGCCAGCTCACCCGTGGACAGGGATTACGAGCAGTACTTC.

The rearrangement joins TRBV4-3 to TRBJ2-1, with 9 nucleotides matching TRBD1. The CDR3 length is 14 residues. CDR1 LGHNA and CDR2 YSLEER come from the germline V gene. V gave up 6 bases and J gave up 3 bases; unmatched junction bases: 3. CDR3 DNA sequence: TGCGCCAGCAGGCCGGGACAGGGCTACAATGAGCAGTTCTTC. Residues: CASRPGQGYNEQFF.

CDR3 amino acids: CASSPGLGTYEQYF. CDR3 nucleotides: TGTGCCAGCAGTCCTGGGTTGGGCACCTACGAGCAGTACTTC. This chain uses TRBV27 with TRBJ2-7; D uncertain. Germline CDR1 MNHEY, CDR2 SMNVEV (reference sequence). Trimming pared 5 bases from V and 2 bases from J, leaving 13 bases between. The CDR3 length is 14 residues.

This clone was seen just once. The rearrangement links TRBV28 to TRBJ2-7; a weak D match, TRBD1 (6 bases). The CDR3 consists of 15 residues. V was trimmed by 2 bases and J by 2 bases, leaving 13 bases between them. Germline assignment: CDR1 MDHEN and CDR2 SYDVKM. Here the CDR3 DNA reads TGTGCCAGCAGTTTAGGGGTGGACAGAACCTACGAGCAGTACTTC. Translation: CASSLGVDRTYEQYF.

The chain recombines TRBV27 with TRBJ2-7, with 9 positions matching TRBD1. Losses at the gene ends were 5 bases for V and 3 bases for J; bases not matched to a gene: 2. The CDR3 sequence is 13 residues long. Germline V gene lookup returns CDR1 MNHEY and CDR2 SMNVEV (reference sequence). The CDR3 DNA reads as TGTGCCAGCAGTCGGACAGGGGACTACGAGCAGTACTTC. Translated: CASSRTGDYEQYF.

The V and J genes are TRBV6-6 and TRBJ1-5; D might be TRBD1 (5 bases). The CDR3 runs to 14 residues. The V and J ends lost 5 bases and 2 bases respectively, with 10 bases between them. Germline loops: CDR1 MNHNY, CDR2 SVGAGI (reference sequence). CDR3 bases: TGTGCCAGCAGTACTCTACAGGGCAATCAGCCCCAGCATTTT. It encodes CASSTLQGNQPQHF.

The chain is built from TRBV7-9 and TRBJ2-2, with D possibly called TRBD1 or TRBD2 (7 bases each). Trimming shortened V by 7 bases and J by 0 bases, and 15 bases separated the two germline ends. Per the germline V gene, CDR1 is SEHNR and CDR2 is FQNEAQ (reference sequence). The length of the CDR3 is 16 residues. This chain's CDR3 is CASTRAGQTNTGELFF. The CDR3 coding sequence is TGTGCCAGCACCAGAGCGGGACAGACGAACACCGGGGAGCTGTTTTTT.

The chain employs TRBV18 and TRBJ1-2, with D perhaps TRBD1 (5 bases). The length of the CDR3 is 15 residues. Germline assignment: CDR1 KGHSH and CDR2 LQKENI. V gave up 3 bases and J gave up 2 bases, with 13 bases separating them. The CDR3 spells CASSPTGLGNYGYTF. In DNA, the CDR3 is TGTGCCAGCTCACCTACAGGTCTTGGAAACTATGGCTACACCTTC.

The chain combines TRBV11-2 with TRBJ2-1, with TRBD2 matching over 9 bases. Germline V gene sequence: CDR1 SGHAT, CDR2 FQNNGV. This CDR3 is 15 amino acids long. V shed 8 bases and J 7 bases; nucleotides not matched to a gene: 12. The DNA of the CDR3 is TGTGCCAGCGTGGGCGGGAGGGCCTGGGGAAATGAGCAGTTCTTC. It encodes CASVGGRAWGNEQFF.

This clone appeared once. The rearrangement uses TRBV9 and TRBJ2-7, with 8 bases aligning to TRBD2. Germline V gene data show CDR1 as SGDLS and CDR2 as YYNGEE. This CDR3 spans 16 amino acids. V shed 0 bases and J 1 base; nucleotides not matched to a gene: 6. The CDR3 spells CASSVEATSESYEQYF. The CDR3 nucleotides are TGTGCCAGCAGCGTAGAAGCGACTAGCGAGTCCTACGAGCAGTACTTC.

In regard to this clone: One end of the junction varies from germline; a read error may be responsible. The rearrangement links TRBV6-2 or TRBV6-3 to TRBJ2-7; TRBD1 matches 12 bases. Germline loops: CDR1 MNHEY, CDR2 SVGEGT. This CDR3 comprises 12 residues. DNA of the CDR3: TGTGCCAGCAGTTACTCCGGGACAGGGGGCCACTTC. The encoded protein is CASSYSGTGGHF.

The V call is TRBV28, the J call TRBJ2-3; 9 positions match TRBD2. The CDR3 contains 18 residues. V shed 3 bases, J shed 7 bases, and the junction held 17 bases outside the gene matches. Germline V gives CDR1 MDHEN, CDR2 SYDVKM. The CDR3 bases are TGTGCCAGCAGTTTCCAAAAATTCCGAAGCGGGAGGCAGAATACGCAGTATTTT. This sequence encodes CASSFQKFRSGRQNTQYF.

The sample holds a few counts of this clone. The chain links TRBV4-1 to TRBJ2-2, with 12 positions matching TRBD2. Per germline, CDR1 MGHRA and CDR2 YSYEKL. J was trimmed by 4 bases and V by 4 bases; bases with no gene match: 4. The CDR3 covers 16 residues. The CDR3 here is CASSLRLAGATGELFF. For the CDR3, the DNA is TGCGCCAGCAGCCTTCGACTAGCGGGAGCCACCGGGGAGCTGTTTTTT.

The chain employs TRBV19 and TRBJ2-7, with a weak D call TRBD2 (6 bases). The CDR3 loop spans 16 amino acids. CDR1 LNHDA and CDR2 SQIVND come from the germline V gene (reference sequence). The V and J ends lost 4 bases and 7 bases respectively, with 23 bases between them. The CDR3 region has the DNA TGTGCCAGTAGTACCCTTGGGACTCCCAAGGAGGGGGAGCAGTACTTC. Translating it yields CASSTLGTPKEGEQYF.

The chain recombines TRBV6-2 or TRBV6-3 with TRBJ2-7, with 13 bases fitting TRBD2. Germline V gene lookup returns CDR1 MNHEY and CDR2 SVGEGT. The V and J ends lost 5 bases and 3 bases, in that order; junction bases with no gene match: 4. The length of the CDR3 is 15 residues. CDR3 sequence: CASSPGLAGVYEQYF. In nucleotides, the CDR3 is TGTGCCAGCAGTCCAGGACTAGCGGGAGTCTACGAGCAGTACTTC.

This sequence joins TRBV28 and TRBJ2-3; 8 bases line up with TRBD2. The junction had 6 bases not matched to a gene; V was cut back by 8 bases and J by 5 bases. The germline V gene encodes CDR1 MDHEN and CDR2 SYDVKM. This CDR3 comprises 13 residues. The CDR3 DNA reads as TGTGCCAGCGGCTTAGCGGGAATAGATACGCAGTATTTT. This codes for CASGLAGIDTQYF. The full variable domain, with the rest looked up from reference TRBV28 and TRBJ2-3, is DVKVTQSSRYLVKRTGEKVFLECVQDMDHENMFWYRQDPGLGLRLIYFSYDVKMKEKGDIPEGYSVSREKKERFSLILESASTNQTSMYLCASGLAGIDTQYFGPGTRLTVL.

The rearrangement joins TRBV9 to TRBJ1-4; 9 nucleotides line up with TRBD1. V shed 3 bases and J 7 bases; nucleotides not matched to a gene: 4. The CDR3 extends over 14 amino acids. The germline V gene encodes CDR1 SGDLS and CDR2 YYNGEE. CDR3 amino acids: CASSGDRVAEKLFF. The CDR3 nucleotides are TGTGCCAGCAGCGGGGACAGGGTGGCTGAAAAACTGTTTTTT.

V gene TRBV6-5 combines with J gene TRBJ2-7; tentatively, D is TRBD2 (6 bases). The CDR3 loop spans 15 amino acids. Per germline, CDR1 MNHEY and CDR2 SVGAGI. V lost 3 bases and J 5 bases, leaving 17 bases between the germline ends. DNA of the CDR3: TGTGCCAGCAGTTATGGGCCTAGCGAGCTACACGAGCAGTACTTC. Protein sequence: CASSYGPSELHEQYF.

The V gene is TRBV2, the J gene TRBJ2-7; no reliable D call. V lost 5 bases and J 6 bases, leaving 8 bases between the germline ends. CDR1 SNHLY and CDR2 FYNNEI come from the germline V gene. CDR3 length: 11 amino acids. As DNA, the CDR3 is TGTGCCAGCAGTCGCCTGGCCGAGCAGTACTTC. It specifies CASSRLAEQYF.

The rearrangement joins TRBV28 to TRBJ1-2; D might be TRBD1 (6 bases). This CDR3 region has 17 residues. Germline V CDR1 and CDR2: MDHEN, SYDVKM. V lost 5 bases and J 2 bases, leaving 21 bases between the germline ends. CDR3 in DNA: TGTGCCAGCAGTCCAGGGGACACCGAAACAATAAACTATGGCTACACCTTC. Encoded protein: CASSPGDTETINYGYTF.

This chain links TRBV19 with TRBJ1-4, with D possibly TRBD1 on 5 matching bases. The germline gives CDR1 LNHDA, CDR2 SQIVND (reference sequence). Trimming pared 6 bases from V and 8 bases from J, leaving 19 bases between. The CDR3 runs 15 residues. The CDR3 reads CASSRSTGQLEKLFF. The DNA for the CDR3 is TGTGCCAGTAGCCGTAGCACAGGACAACTAGAAAAACTGTTTTTT.

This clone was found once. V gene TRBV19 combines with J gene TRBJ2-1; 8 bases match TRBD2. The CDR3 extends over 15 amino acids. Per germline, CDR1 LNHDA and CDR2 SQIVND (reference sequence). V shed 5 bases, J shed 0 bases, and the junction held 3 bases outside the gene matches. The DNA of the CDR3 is TGTGCCAGTAGTCCGAGCGGGAGCTCCTACAATGAGCAGTTCTTC. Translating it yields CASSPSGSSYNEQFF.

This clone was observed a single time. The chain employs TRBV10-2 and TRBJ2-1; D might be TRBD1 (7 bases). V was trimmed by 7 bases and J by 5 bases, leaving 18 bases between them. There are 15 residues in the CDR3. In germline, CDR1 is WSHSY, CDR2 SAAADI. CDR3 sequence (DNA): TGCGCCAGCATAGGGTCAGGGGGGTCCAACAATGAGCAGTTCTTC. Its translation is CASIGSGGSNNEQFF.

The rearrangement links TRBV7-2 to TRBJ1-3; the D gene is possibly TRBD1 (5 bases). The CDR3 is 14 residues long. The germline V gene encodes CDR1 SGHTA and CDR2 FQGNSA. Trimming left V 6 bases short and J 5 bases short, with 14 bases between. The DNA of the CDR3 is TGTGCCAGCAGTCCACCGGGACTCCGAAACACCATATATTTT. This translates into CASSPPGLRNTIYF.

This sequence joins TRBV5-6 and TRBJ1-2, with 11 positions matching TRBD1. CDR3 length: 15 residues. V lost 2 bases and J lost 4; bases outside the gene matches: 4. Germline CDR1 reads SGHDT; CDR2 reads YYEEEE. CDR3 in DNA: TGTGCCAGCAGCTTCGGACAGGGGGCCGCCTATGGCTACACCTTC. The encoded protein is CASSFGQGAAYGYTF. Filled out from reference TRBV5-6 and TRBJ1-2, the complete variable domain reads DAGVTQSPTHLIKTRGQQVTLRCSPKSGHDTVSWYQQALGQGPQFIFQYYEEEERQRGNFPDRFSGHQFPNYSSELNVNALLLGDSALYLCASSFGQGAAYGYTFGSGTRLTVV.

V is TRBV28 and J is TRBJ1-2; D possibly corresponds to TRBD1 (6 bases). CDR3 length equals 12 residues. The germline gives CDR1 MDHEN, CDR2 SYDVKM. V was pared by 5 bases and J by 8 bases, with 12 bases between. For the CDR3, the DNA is TGTGCCAGCAGTAATACAGGGCGCGGCTACACCTTC. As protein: CASSNTGRGYTF.

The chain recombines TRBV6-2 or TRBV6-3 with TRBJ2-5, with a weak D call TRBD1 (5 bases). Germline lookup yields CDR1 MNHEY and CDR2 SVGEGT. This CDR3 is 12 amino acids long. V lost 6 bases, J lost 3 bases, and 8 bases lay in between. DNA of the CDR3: TGTGCCAGCAGCCCGACAGAAGAGACCCAGTACTTC. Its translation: CASSPTEETQYF.

Here the CDR3 reads CASSLTRGNSYEQYF. The CDR3 region has the DNA TGTGCCAGCAGCCTGACTAGAGGGAATTCCTACGAGCAGTACTTC. The V gene is TRBV14, the J gene TRBJ2-7; perhaps TRBD2 as D (6 bases). The CDR3 has 15 residues. Trimming removed 4 bases from V and 1 base from J, with 14 bases in between. Germline values: CDR1 SGHDN, CDR2 FVKESK.

CDR3 DNA: TGTGCCAGCAGCCGACTAGCGGGAGGAAACAATGAGCAGTTCTTC. Amino acid sequence: CASSRLAGGNNEQFF. The chain carries TRBV3-1 (or the pseudogene TRBV3-2) and TRBJ2-1; the match to TRBD2 covers 13 bases. Germline V gene data show CDR1 as LGHDT and CDR2 as YNNKEL (reference sequence). The V segment lost 4 bases and the J segment 5 bases; nucleotides outside the gene matches: 2. CDR3 length equals 15 residues.